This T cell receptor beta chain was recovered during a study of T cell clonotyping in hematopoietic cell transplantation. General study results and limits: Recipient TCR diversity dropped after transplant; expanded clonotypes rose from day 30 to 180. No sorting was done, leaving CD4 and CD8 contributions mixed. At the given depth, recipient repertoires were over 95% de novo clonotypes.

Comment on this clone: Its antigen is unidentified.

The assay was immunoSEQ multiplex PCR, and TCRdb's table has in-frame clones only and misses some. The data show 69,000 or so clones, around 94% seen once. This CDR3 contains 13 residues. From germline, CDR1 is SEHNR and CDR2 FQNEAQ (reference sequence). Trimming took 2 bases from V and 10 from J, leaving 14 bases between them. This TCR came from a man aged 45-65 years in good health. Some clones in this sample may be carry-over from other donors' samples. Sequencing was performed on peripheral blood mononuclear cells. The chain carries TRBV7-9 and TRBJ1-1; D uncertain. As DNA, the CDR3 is TGTGCCAGCAGCTTAATTTCAGGCGGCACAGCTTTCTTT. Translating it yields CASSLISGGTAFF. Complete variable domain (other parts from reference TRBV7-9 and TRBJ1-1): DTGVSQNPRHKITKRGQNVTFRCDPISEHNRLYWYRQTLGQGPEFLTYFQNEAQLEKSRLLSDRFSAERPKGSFSTLEIQRTEQGDSAMYLCASSLISGGTAFFGQGTRLTVV.